The 15 T cell receptor beta chains reported below all come from one sample, sequenced in a study of CD8+ T cells in alopecia areata (dated by TCRdb to 2016 to 2018). Library generation was performed with the immunoSEQ multiplex PCR assay. To provide template for TCR sequencing, every sample had RNA extracted and reverse transcribed into cDNA. The table comes from immuneACCESS by way of TCRdb, which keeps in-frame sequences with V and J called. Part of the clones is missing from these tables; in studies checked, under half for an unresolved V gene and the rest for unknown reasons. Recorded for this sample are 200,000 or so clones; more than 50% of them occurred a single time. The ten biggest clones cover 4.5% to 6% of the sample. Sequenced material: CD8+ T cells sorted from blood. The source is a human donor in good health.

The CDR3 nucleotides are TGTGCCAGCAGCCCTGGGACTAGCGGCGGCACCGAGCAGTACTTC. Encoded protein: CASSPGTSGGTEQYF. The chain is built from TRBV7-9 and TRBJ2-7; 11 bases align to TRBD2. The CDR3 contains 15 residues. From germline, CDR1 is SEHNR and CDR2 FQNEAQ (reference sequence). Trimming took 5 bases from V and 6 from J; bases not matched to a gene: 9. Looking up the rest from reference TRBV7-9 and TRBJ2-7 gives the full variable domain: DTGVSQNPRHKITKRGQNVTFRCDPISEHNRLYWYRQTLGQGPEFLTYFQNEAQLEKSRLLSDRFSAERPKGSFSTLEIQRTEQGDSAMYLCASSPGTSGGTEQYFGPGTRLTVT.

The J gene is TRBJ2-7, the V gene TRBV10-3; D is ambiguous. CDR1 and CDR2 (germline): ENHRY, SYGVKD. This CDR3 has 12 amino acids. The ends were cut back, 3 bases at V and 1 base at J, with 4 bases in the middle. CDR3 bases: TGTGCCATCAGTGAACGATCCTACGAGCAGTACTTC. This gives the protein CAISERSYEQYF.

The chain has TRBV2 and TRBJ1-2, with TRBD1 matching over 7 bases. V was pared by 5 bases and J by 6 bases, with 9 bases of the junction left unmatched. This CDR3 comprises 14 residues. Germline V gives CDR1 SNHLY, CDR2 FYNNEI. CDR3 residues: CASSSKQGTHGYTF. DNA of the CDR3: TGTGCCAGCAGTTCAAAACAGGGGACGCATGGCTACACCTTC.

V and J are TRBV4-2 and TRBJ2-5; maybe TRBD2 (6 bases). V lost 1 base to trimming and J lost 5 bases, with 11 bases between them. There are 14 residues in the CDR3. From germline, CDR1 is LGHNA and CDR2 YNFKEQ. The CDR3 nucleotides read TGTGCCAGCAGCCAAGGGGGGGTTGGGGAGACCCAGTACTTC. Translation gives CASSQGGVGETQYF.

This chain joins TRBV2 and TRBJ2-7; 8 bases fit TRBD2. V shed 8 bases and J 6 bases; nucleotides not matched to a gene: 3. CDR3 length: 11 amino acids. CDR1 and CDR2 from the germline V gene are SNHLY and FYNNEI. CDR3 amino acids: CASYGGVEQYF. Written as DNA, the CDR3 is TGTGCCAGCTACGGGGGGGTCGAGCAGTACTTC.

The chain employs TRBV29-1 and TRBJ1-2; 9 bases map to TRBD1. Germline trimming cut 7 bases from V and 7 bases from J; bases unmatched to any gene: 7. Germline-derived CDR1 and CDR2 are SQVTM and ANQGSEA. This CDR3 has 12 residues. CDR3 nucleotides: TGCAGCGCAGACCTGGACAGGGGTGGCTACACCTTC. As protein: CSADLDRGGYTF.

The V and J genes are TRBV5-1 and TRBJ2-1, with TRBD1 matching 7 bases. Losses at the gene ends were 4 bases for V and 2 bases for J; bases not matched to a gene: 6. CDR3 length equals 15 residues. Germline values: CDR1 SGHRS, CDR2 YFSETQ. The chain's CDR3 is CASSLGQATYNEQFF. CDR3 nucleotide sequence: TGCGCCAGCAGCCTTGGACAGGCTACCTACAATGAGCAGTTCTTC.

This chain uses TRBV13 with TRBJ1-2; no clear D gene. V was cut by 5 bases and J by 5 bases, with 18 bases left in between. The germline CDR1 and CDR2 sequences are PRHDT and FYEKMQ (reference sequence). This CDR3 spans 15 amino acids. The CDR3 sequence is CASSPEQLGRYGYTF. The CDR3 bases are TGTGCCAGCAGCCCCGAGCAGTTGGGTCGTTATGGCTACACCTTC.

This clone was counted between two and nine times. The chain is built from TRBV6-5 and TRBJ1-5, with a weak D call TRBD1 (5 bases). V lost 7 bases, J lost 8 bases, and 15 bases lay in between. The CDR3 is made up of 13 amino acids. Germline assignment: CDR1 MNHEY and CDR2 SVGAGI. The CDR3 protein is CASTEGIGKPQHF. CDR3 bases: TGTGCCAGCACTGAGGGGATCGGAAAGCCCCAGCATTTT.

Here the CDR3 reads CASSQGQIGIGSPLHF. In nucleotides, the CDR3 is TGTGCCAGCAGCCAAGGACAGATCGGGATTGGCTCACCCCTCCACTTT. The J gene is TRBJ1-6, the V gene TRBV14; a possible D gene is TRBD1 (5 bases). Germline CDR1 is SGHDN and CDR2 is FVKESK. The V and J ends lost 1 base and 10 bases respectively, with 17 bases between them. The CDR3 loop spans 16 amino acids.

The chain combines TRBV27 with TRBJ2-5; 13 bases are shared with TRBD2. In germline, CDR1 is MNHEY, CDR2 SMNVEV (reference sequence). The V gene end was trimmed by 2 bases and the J gene end by 4 bases; junction bases not matched to a gene: 4. CDR3 length: 16 amino acids. The CDR3 spells CASSLGLAGEGETQYF. DNA for the CDR3: TGTGCCAGCAGTTTAGGACTAGCGGGGGAAGGAGAGACCCAGTACTTC.

This clone was seen only a few times. The chain is built from TRBV2 and TRBJ2-7; 10 bases agree with TRBD2. Germline V gene lookup returns CDR1 SNHLY and CDR2 FYNNEI. V lost 4 bases, J lost 6 bases, and 9 bases stayed unmatched. The CDR3 contains 15 residues. The CDR3, as DNA: TGTGCCAGCAGTGTTAGCGGGGGGACGCTCCTCGAGCAGTACTTC. It yields the protein CASSVSGGTLLEQYF.

The chain carries TRBV6-5 and TRBJ1-5; tentative D call: TRBD1 (5 bases). The CDR3 is 13 residues long. The germline V and J ends were trimmed by 6 bases and 4 bases, with 10 bases remaining between them. Looked up from germline, CDR1 is MNHEY and CDR2 is SVGAGI. The CDR3 nucleotides read TGTGCCAGCAGCCAGACAGTGAATCAGCCCCAGCATTTT. This gives the protein CASSQTVNQPQHF.

V usage is TRBV15 and J usage is TRBJ1-4; 9 nucleotides match TRBD1. The ends lost 3 bases at V and 5 bases at J; junction bases unmatched: 4. The CDR3 spans 15 residues. Germline V gene lookup returns CDR1 LNHNV and CDR2 YYDKDF (reference sequence). The CDR3 here is CATSRRGTGNEKLFF. CDR3 DNA sequence: TGTGCCACCAGCAGGCGCGGGACAGGGAATGAAAAACTGTTTTTT.

Here the CDR3 DNA reads TGTGCCTGGACTGCCGGGCCCAGAGGAATAGCCAAAAACATTCAGTACTTC. Its translation is CAWTAGPRGIAKNIQYF. This chain uses TRBV30 with TRBJ2-4; unclear D gene. Germline V gene sequence: CDR1 GTSNPN, CDR2 SVGIG (reference sequence). Trimming cost V 4 bases and J 0 bases, with 19 bases left between them. CDR3 length: 17 amino acids.